This T cell receptor beta chain was identified during a study of T cell responses to AZD1222 COVID-19 vaccine. General study findings and limits: Spike-specific TCR breadth rose after two AZD1222 doses, and depth rose as well. At baseline, just a handful of AZD1222 recipients tested seropositive. Donors, mostly white British, included more females; clonal diversity was possibly underestimated.

Concerning this clone: Its antigen is still unknown.

The CDR3 runs 13 residues. Germline V gene sequence: CDR1 SGHNT, CDR2 YENEEA. Trimming took 4 bases from V and 6 from J, leaving 13 bases between them. The method was immunoSEQ multiplex PCR; TCRdb's version includes in-frame clones alone and lacks a portion of them. The sample lists 150,000 to 200,000 clones, about 90% occurring once. The sample consisted of peripheral blood, taken 28 days after the second AZD1222 dose. The clonotype comes from an adult who received the AZD1222 COVID-19 vaccine. The V call is TRBV11-3, the J call TRBJ2-7; D gene unclear. The CDR3 loop reads CASSSLIASEQYF. The CDR3 DNA sequence: TGTGCCAGCAGCTCTCTCATTGCGAGCGAGCAGTACTTC.